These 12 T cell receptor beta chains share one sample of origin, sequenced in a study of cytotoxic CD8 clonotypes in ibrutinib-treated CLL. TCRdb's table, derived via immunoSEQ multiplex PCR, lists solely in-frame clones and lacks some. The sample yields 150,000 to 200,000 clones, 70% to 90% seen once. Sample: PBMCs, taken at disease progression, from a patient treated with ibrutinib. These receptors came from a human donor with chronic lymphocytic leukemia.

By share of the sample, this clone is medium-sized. CDR3 nucleotides: TGTGCCAGCAGTGCCTCAAACACTGAAGCTTTCTTT. It translates to CASSASNTEAFF. This rearrangement joins TRBV6-1 to TRBJ1-1; the D is unclear. In germline, CDR1 is MNHNS, CDR2 SASEGT. This CDR3 spans 12 amino acids. V gave up 4 bases and J gave up 2 bases, with 5 bases separating them.

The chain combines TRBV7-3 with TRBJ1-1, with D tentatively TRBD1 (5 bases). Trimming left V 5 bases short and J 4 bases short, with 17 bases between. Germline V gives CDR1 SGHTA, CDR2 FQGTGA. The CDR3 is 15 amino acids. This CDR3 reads CASSLGSGMATEAFF. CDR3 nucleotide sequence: TGTGCCAGCAGCCTAGGGTCAGGGATGGCCACTGAAGCTTTCTTT.

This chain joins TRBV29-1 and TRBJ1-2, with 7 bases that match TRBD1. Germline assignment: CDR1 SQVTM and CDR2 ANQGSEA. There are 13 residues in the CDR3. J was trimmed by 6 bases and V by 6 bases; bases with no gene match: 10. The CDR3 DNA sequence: TGCAGCGTACCTCACAGGGGAAGCAATGGCTACACCTTC. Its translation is CSVPHRGSNGYTF. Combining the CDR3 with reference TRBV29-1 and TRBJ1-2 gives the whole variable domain SAVISQKPSRDICQRGTSLTIQCQVDSQVTMMFWYRQQPGQSLTLIATANQGSEATYESGFVIDKFPISRPNLTFSTLTVSNMSPEDSSIYLCSVPHRGSNGYTFGSGTRLTVV.

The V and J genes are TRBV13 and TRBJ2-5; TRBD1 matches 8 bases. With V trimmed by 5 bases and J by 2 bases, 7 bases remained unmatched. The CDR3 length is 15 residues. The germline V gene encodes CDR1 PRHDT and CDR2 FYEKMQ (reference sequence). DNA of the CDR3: TGTGCCAGCAGCCAAACAGGGGGATCACAAGAGACCCAGTACTTC. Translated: CASSQTGGSQETQYF.

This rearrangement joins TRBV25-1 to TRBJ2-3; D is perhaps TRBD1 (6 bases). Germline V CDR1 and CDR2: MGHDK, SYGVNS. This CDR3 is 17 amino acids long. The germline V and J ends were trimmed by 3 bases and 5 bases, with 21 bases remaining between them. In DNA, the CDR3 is TGTGCCAGCAGTGAGGCCAGGGGATCCTTGAGCGTAGATACGCAGTATTTT. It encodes CASSEARGSLSVDTQYF.

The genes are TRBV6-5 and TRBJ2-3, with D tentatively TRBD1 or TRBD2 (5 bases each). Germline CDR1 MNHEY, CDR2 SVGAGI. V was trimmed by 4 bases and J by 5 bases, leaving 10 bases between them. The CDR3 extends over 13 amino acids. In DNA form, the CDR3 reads TGTGCCAGCAGTTCCGGGGCCCAAGATACGCAGTATTTT. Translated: CASSSGAQDTQYF.

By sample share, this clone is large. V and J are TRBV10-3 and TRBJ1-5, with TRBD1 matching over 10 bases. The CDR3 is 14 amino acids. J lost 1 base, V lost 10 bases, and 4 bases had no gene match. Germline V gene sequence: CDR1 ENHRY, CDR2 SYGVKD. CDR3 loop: CARGTGDSNQPQHF. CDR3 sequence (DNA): TGTGCCAGGGGGACAGGGGACAGCAATCAGCCCCAGCATTTT.

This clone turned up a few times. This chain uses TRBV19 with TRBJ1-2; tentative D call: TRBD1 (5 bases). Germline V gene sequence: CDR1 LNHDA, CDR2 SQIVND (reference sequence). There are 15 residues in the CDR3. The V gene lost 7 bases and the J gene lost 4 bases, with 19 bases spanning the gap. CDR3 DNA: TGTGCCAGTACCGATGCTGCGGGGGAGGGCTATGGCTACACCTTC. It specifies CASTDAAGEGYGYTF. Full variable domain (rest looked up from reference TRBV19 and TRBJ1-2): DGGITQSPKYLFRKEGQNVTLSCEQNLNHDAMYWYRQDPGQGLRLIYYSQIVNDFQKGDIAEGYSVSREKKESFPLTVTSAQKNPTAFYLCASTDAAGEGYGYTFGSGTRLTVV.

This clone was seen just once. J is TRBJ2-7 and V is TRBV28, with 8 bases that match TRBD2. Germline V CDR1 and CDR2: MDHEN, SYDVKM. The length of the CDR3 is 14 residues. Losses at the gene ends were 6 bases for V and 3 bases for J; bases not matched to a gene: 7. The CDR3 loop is CASSRSGNFYEQYF. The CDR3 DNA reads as TGTGCCAGCAGCCGTAGCGGGAATTTCTACGAGCAGTACTTC.

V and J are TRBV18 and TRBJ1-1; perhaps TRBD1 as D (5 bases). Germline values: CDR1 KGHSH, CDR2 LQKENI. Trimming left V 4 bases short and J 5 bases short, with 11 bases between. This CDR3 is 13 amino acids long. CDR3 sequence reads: CASSRSGGTEAFF. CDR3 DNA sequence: TGTGCCAGCTCACGGTCGGGGGGGACTGAAGCTTTCTTT.

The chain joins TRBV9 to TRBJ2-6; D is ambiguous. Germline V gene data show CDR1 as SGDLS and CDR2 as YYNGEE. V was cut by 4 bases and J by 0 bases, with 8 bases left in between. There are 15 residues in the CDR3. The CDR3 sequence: CASSPFVSGANVLTF. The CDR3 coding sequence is TGTGCCAGCAGCCCTTTTGTCTCTGGGGCCAACGTCCTGACTTTC.

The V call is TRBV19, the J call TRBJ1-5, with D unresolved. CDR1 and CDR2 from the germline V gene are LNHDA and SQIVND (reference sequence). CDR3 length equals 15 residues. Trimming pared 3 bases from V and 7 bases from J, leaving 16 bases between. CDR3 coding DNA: TGTGCCAGTAGTATTTATAAGGATCGGGCCCAGCCCCAGCATTTT. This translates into CASSIYKDRAQPQHF.